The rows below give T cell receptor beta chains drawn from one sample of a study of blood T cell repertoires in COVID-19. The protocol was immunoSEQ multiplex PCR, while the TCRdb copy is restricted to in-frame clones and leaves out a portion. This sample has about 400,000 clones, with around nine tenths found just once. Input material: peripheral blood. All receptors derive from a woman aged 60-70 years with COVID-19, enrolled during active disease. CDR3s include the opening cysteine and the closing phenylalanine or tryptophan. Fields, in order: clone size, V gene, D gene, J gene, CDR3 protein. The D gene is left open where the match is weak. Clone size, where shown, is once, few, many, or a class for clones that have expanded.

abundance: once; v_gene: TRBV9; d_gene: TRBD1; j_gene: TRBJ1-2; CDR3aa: CASSTQGAEGYTF
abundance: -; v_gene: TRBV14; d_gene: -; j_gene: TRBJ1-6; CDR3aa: CASSQFSGIGNSPLHF
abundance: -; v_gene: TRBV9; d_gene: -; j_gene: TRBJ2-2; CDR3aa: CASSAGSPGELFF
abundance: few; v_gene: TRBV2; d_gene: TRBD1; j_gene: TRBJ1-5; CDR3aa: CASSKEQGDQPQHF
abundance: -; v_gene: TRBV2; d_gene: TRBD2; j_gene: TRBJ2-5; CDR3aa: CASSRTSGGWETQYF
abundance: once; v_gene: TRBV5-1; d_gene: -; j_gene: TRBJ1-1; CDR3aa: CASRLGGTSSEAFF
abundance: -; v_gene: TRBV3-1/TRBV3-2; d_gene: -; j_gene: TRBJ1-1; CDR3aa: CASSQDRGETPETNTEAFF
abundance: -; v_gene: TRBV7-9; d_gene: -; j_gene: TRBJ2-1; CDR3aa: CASSLASGNEQFF
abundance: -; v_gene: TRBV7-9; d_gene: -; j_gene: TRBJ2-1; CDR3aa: CASSLMRGLNEQFF
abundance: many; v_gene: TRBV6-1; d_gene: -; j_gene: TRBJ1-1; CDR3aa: CASSEIRGPEAFF
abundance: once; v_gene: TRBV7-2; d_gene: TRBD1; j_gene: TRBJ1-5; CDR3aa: CASSPAQGAFQPQHF